The 14 T cell receptor beta chains in this list originate from one sample, sequenced in a study of blood T cell repertoires in COVID-19. Here immunoSEQ multiplex PCR was the method, and the copy in TCRdb shows in-frame clones only, minus some. The table includes about 170,000 clones, roughly 89% detected once. Material: peripheral blood. These TCRs come from a man younger than 30 with active or convalescent COVID-19.

The chain has TRBV7-2 and TRBJ2-1, with D possibly matching TRBD2 (6 bases). Germline CDR1 reads SGHTA; CDR2 reads FQGNSA. Trimming took off 1 base at V and 1 base at J, with 11 bases between the two ends. CDR3 size: 16 residues. The CDR3 spells CASSLGTAGSYNEQFF. Written as DNA, the CDR3 is TGTGCCAGCAGCTTAGGTACAGCGGGTTCCTACAATGAGCAGTTCTTC. Combining the CDR3 with reference TRBV7-2 and TRBJ2-1 gives the whole variable domain GAGVSQSPSNKVTEKGKDVELRCDPISGHTALYWYRQSLGQGLEFLIYFQGNSAPDKSGLPSDRFSAERTGGSVSTLTIQRTQQEDSAVYLCASSLGTAGSYNEQFFGPGTRLTVL.

This chain uses TRBV15 with TRBJ2-6; TRBD1 matches 8 bases. This CDR3 is built from 16 residues. Germline CDR1 is LNHNV and CDR2 is YYDKDF (reference sequence). The J segment lost 2 bases and the V segment lost 5 bases, leaving 5 bases of the junction unmatched. CDR3 protein: CATSGRQGPGANVLTF. Written as DNA, the CDR3 is TGTGCCACCAGCGGCAGACAGGGGCCTGGGGCCAACGTCCTGACTTTC.

There are a few counts of this clone. V and J are TRBV19 and TRBJ1-3; D is ambiguous. The germline V gene encodes CDR1 LNHDA and CDR2 SQIVND (reference sequence). V lost 3 bases and J lost 0, with 9 bases in between. There are 15 residues in the CDR3. The CDR3 sequence is CASSIRRDSGNTIYF. The CDR3 nucleotides read TGTGCCAGTAGTATTCGACGGGACTCTGGAAACACCATATATTTT.

The gene calls are TRBV5-1 and TRBJ2-7; possible D gene TRBD1, 5 bases. Trimming removed 2 bases from V and 3 bases from J, with 12 bases in between. The CDR3 length is 14 residues. Germline CDR1 is SGHRS and CDR2 is YFSETQ. CDR3 sequence: CASSFSLGRYEQYF. The CDR3, as DNA: TGCGCCAGCAGCTTCTCTTTGGGGCGCTACGAGCAGTACTTC.

V gene TRBV19 combines with J gene TRBJ1-4; perhaps TRBD1 as D (5 bases). The CDR3 extends over 16 amino acids. V lost 5 bases, J lost 4 bases, and 17 bases lay in between. Germline loops: CDR1 LNHDA, CDR2 SQIVND (reference sequence). The CDR3 loop reads CASSAGGAGFNEKLFF. CDR3 nucleotides: TGTGCCAGTAGTGCCGGCGGGGCGGGCTTTAATGAAAAACTGTTTTTT.

This chain links TRBV7-9 with TRBJ2-3, with TRBD2 as a possible D gene (6 bases). The CDR3 sequence is 15 residues long. Germline loops: CDR1 SEHNR, CDR2 FQNEAQ (reference sequence). V lost 5 bases, J lost 7 bases, and 19 bases lay in between. CDR3 DNA: TGTGCCAGCAGCGGCGACCGGGACTTGATTTATACGCAGTATTTT. Its translation: CASSGDRDLIYTQYF.

V and J are TRBV5-8 and TRBJ2-5; TRBD2 might be the D (6 bases). In germline, CDR1 is SGHTS, CDR2 YDEGEE. Trimming removed 7 bases from V and 3 bases from J, with 19 bases in between. This CDR3 spans 15 amino acids. Here the CDR3 reads CASHYWGEVKETQYF. CDR3 DNA sequence: TGTGCCAGCCACTATTGGGGGGAAGTGAAAGAGACCCAGTACTTC.

The CDR3 loop reads CASSGTTGQIYGYTF. CDR3 DNA sequence: TGCGCCAGCAGCGGGACGACGGGACAGATCTATGGCTACACCTTC. The rearrangement joins TRBV5-1 to TRBJ1-2; 7 bases line up with TRBD1. The V gene's germline CDR1 is SGHRS and CDR2 YFSETQ. The CDR3 runs 15 residues. J was trimmed by 4 bases and V by 4 bases; bases with no gene match: 10.

J is TRBJ2-3 and V is TRBV5-1; 10 nucleotides match TRBD1. The CDR3 consists of 16 residues. Germline CDR1 SGHRS, CDR2 YFSETQ. V trimming: 6 bases; J trimming: 3 bases; junction bases outside the gene matches: 10. The CDR3 region is CASTKDRGRSTDTQYF. The CDR3 DNA reads as TGCGCCAGCACCAAAGACAGGGGGCGGTCAACAGATACGCAGTATTTT.

The chain has TRBV5-4 and TRBJ2-5, with 8 positions matching TRBD2. This CDR3 is 16 amino acids long. Per germline, CDR1 SGHNT and CDR2 YYREEE (reference sequence). The V gene end was trimmed by 0 bases and the J gene end by 4 bases; junction bases not matched to a gene: 8. This chain's CDR3 is CASSLGAAGGSETQYF. DNA for the CDR3: TGTGCCAGCAGCTTGGGGGCGGCGGGGGGCTCAGAGACCCAGTACTTC. The whole variable domain, remainder taken from reference TRBV5-4 and TRBJ2-5, is ETGVTQSPTHLIKTRGQQVTLRCSSQSGHNTVSWYQQALGQGPQFIFQYYREEENGRGNFPPRFSGLQFPNYSSELNVNALELDDSALYLCASSLGAAGGSETQYFGPGTRLLVL.

This chain connects TRBV6-1 to TRBJ1-2; D uncertain. Trimming left V 2 bases short and J 8 bases short, with 18 bases between. The germline V gene has CDR1 MNHNS and CDR2 SASEGT. This CDR3 region has 15 residues. CDR3 DNA: TGTGCCAGCAGTGAAAATAAGGTGACTCAGAGGGGCTACACCTTC. It encodes CASSENKVTQRGYTF.

About this clone itself: The junction differs from germline at one of its ends, possibly a read error. V usage is TRBV19 and J usage is TRBJ1-2; 7 bases align to TRBD1. Germline loops: CDR1 LNHDA, CDR2 SQIVND (reference sequence). The CDR3 consists of 13 residues. CDR3 region: CASSVIPGQMVGF. Written as DNA, the CDR3 is TGTGCCAGTAGTGTTATACCGGGACAGATGGTAGGCTTC.

Only a few counts were recorded for this clone. The chain has TRBV6-6 and TRBJ1-5; D is uncertain. CDR1 and CDR2 (germline): MNHNY, SVGAGI (reference sequence). This CDR3 comprises 14 residues. V lost 8 bases to trimming and J lost 0 bases, with 11 bases between them. The CDR3 bases are TGTGCCAGCGCCGGGGTTAATAGCAATCAGCCCCAGCATTTT. It is translated as CASAGVNSNQPQHF.

The genes are TRBV12-5 and TRBJ2-2; TRBD1 might be the D (6 bases). Germline-derived CDR1 and CDR2 are LGHNT and FRNRAP. The CDR3 consists of 19 residues. V was shortened by 4 bases and J by 0 bases, with 21 bases between the two germline ends. DNA for the CDR3: TGTGCTAGTGGTTACACACAGGGTTTCGTGAGGGCGAACACCGGGGAGCTGTTTTTT. Its protein product is CASGYTQGFVRANTGELFF. Together with reference TRBV12-5 and TRBJ2-2, the CDR3 gives the full variable domain: DARVTQTPRHKVTEMGQEVTMRCQPILGHNTVFWYRQTMMQGLELLAYFRNRAPLDDSGMPKDRFSAEMPDATLATLKIQPSEPRDSAVYFCASGYTQGFVRANTGELFFGEGSRLTVL.